This T cell receptor (beta chain) was obtained from a study of human T cells and chemical hapten exposure. Study-wide context: The sensitizing agent was 2% DPC, placed on 2 cm by 2 cm of upper inner arm skin.

TCRdb re-called the RACE reads with MiXCR, one entry per CDR3 protein. The sample includes approximately 100,000 distinct CDR3 sequences, about 11% of them seen just once. The CDR3 length is 14 residues. V was pared by 6 bases and J by 5 bases, with 7 bases of the junction left unmatched. Looked up from germline, CDR1 is MRHNA and CDR2 is SNTAGT. Time point given: patch test 1, 2 weeks after DPC sensitization. The treatment here: therapeutic diphenylcyclopropenone sensitization with weekly scalp DPC. J is TRBJ1-5 and V is TRBV6-4; 7 nucleotides agree with TRBD1. The sample consisted of whole blood, taken in connection with sensitization to the hapten diphenylcyclopropenone (DPC). The source of this sequence is a woman in her thirties or forties with alopecia areata. Some clones in this sample may be carry-over from other donors' samples. The CDR3 region is CASRPGQQDQPQHF. The CDR3 DNA follows: TGTGCCAGCAGACCGGGACAGCAAGATCAGCCCCAGCATTTT.